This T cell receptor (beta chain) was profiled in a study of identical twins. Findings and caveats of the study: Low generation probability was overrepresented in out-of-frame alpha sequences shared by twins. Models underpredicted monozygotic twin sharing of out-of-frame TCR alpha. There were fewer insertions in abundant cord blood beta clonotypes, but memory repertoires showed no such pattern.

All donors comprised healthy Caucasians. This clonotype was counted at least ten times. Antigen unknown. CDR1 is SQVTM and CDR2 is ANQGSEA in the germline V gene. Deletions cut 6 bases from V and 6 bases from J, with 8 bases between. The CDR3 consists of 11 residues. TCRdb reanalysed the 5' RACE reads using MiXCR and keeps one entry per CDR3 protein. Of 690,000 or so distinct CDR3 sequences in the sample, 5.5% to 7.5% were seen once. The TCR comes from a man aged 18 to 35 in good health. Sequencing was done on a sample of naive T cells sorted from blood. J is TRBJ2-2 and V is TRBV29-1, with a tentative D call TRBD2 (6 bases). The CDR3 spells CSVRDSGELFF. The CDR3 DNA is TGCAGCGTCAGGGACTCCGGGGAGCTGTTTTTT.